The TCR beta chain described here comes from a study of tumor-infiltrating lymphocytes in primary liver carcinoma. Study information: Male and female patients aged 30 to 69 years made up the cohort.

The V gene's germline CDR1 is SGHAT and CDR2 FQNNGV. The length of the CDR3 is 13 residues. A primer matching the constant region was used to make TCR beta cDNA from 500 to 650 ng of total RNA. Modified slightly, ARM-PCR produced TCR beta libraries over three nested multiplex PCR rounds. A C-beta reverse primer and TRBV1-TRBV30 forward primers served in each of the first two PCR rounds, at 10 cycles apiece. MiXCR, applied by TCRdb to the multiplex PCR reads, yields one record per CDR3 protein. There are roughly 32,000 distinct CDR3 sequences in the sample; about 71% occur only once, and over 25% lies in the top ten. Without any cell sorting, about 20-32 mg of bulk tissue yielded co-extracted RNA and DNA. Collection of samples drew on five separate regions of each tumor. A note on this clonotype: A much larger clone sits a single nucleotide away, making a read error possible.

Sample: liver tumor tissue from sampling region 3. Stated subset: tumor region T3, left-lateral pole. This sequence joins TRBV11-2 and TRBJ2-4; D not resolved. This clonotype was sampled from a woman aged 25 to 39 with primary liver carcinoma and hepatitis B virus infection. The CDR3 sequence: CASNSFGKNIQYF. In nucleotides, the CDR3 is TGTGCCAGCAACTCTTTTGGAAAAAACATTCAATACTTC.